This entry describes one TCR beta chain. Antigen unknown. The CDR3 sequence is 15 residues long. Germline CDR1 and CDR2: SEHNR and FQNEAQ (reference sequence). With 1 base removed from V and 0 bases from J, the gap between germline ends came to 7 bases. This sample stems from a study of cytomegalovirus exposure and HLA in healthy donors. Study background: The approximately 120 validation repertoires and the 650 to 850 first-cohort repertoires shared a platform, a later analysis reported. Regarding the study as a whole: Reported results showed that the classifier diagnosed cytomegalovirus status with high specificity and sensitivity.

TCRdb's copy holds only in-frame clones and misses some; the assay was immunoSEQ multiplex PCR. This table has approximately 260,000 clones, around 88% appearing once. A 120-subject validation cohort, separate from the roughly 670-subject first cohort, supplied the donors. The sequence derives from a woman in her twenties or thirties in good health and CMV-seropositive. The chain couples TRBV7-9 to TRBJ1-3, with a weak D call TRBD1 (6 bases). The specimen was PBMCs. The CDR3 sequence: CASSLDRASGNTIYF. The CDR3 DNA follows: TGTGCCAGCAGCTTAGACAGGGCCTCTGGAAACACCATATATTTT.